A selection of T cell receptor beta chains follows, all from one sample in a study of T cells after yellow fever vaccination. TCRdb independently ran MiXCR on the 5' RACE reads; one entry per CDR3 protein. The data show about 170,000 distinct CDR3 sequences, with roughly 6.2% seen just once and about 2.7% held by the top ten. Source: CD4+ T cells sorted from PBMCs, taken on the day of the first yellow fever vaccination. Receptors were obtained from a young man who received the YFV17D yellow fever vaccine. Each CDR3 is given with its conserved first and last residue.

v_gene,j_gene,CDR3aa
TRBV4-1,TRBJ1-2,CASSQDWDRAAGYTF
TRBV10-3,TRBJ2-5,CAIKGQGGETQYF
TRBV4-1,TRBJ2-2,CASSPRGGFNTGELFF
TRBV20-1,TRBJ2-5,CSARYRRETQYF
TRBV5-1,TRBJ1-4,CASSSDLTNEKLFF
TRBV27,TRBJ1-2,CASSSTFRRRQLYGYTF
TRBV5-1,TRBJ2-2,CASSLLDTGELFF
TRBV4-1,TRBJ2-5,CASSPRGVVSETQYF
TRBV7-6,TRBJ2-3,CASSSPTSGGAQDTQYF
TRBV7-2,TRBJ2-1,CASSLWGTSGGANEQFF
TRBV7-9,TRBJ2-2,CASSRQGGTGELFF
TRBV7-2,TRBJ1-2,CASSFSTGNYGYTF
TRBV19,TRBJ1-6,CASSQDTEPYNSPLHF
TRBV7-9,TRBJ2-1,CASSLPRVSEQFF
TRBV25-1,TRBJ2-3,CASSDRTSGGIAADTQYF
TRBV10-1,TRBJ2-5,CASIAGAETQYF
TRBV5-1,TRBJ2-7,CASRWAQGTEQYF
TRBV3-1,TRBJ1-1,CASSFEPNTEAFF
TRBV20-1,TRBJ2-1,CSFALPYGEDEQFF
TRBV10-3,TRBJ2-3,CAILAINTDTQYF
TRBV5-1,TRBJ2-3,CASSSLSGGGATQYF
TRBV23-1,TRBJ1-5,CASRVDRGYSQPQHF
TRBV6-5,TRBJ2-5,CASSQQGETQYF
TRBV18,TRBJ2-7,CASSSVAYPYEQYF
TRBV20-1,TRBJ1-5,CSAKSGISNQPQHF
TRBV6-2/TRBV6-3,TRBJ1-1,CASSYLALGMNTEAFF
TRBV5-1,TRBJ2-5,CASSFREGLDQYF
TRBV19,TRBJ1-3,CASSERRTTGNTIYF
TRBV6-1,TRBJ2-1,CASSPSGQDKQFF
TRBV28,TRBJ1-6,CASSLENSPLHF
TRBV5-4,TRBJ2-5,CASSLSQETQYF
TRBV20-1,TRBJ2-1,CSARKGRGEQFF